These 32 T cell receptor beta chains share one sample of origin, sequenced in a study of OX40 agonist ivuxolimab in advanced cancers. Only in-frame clones appear in the TCRdb table, and some are missing; sequencing was by immunoSEQ multiplex PCR. The table shows around 95,000 clones, with 91% occurring only once. The source was CD4+ or CD8+ T cells sorted from blood, collected in a trial of the OX40 agonist ivuxolimab. Receptors originate from an adult with an advanced solid tumor such as melanoma, head and neck, liver or kidney cancer.

The chain carries TRBV19 and TRBJ1-2; D is ambiguous. The CDR3 extends over 14 amino acids. The germline CDR1 and CDR2 sequences are LNHDA and SQIVND (reference sequence). Trimming removed 4 bases at V and 2 bases at J, with 11 bases between. The CDR3 bases are TGTGCCAGTAGTAACCAACGACGGAACTATGGCTACACCTTC. It is translated as CASSNQRRNYGYTF.

The gene calls are TRBV28 and TRBJ2-3; 11 bases are a match to TRBD2. Per the germline V gene, CDR1 is MDHEN and CDR2 is SYDVKM. The ends lost 5 bases at V and 4 bases at J; junction bases unmatched: 8. The CDR3 is 16 amino acids. The CDR3 sequence is CASSPPLAGGPDTQYF. The CDR3 bases are TGTGCCAGCAGTCCACCGCTAGCGGGAGGCCCAGATACGCAGTATTTT.

This clone was recorded a few times. J is TRBJ2-1 and V is TRBV5-1; TRBD2 matches at 14 bases. After removal of 6 bases from V and 14 bases from J, the junction contained 13 bases not matched to a gene. The CDR3 is made up of 15 amino acids. Germline V lookup: CDR1 SGHRS, CDR2 YFSETQ. The CDR3 sequence: CASTPDPGLAGVEFF. The CDR3 DNA sequence: TGCGCCAGCACCCCTGACCCGGGACTAGCGGGAGTTGAGTTCTTC.

CDR3 residues: CASSSGTSKETQYF. The CDR3 DNA reads as TGTGCCAGCAGTTCCGGGACTAGTAAAGAGACCCAGTACTTC. J is TRBJ2-5 and V is TRBV6-5; TRBD2 matches at 8 bases. V lost 4 bases to trimming and J lost 3 bases; unmatched junction nucleotides: 4. Germline V CDR1 and CDR2: MNHEY, SVGAGI. The CDR3 length is 14 residues.

This chain joins TRBV7-3 and TRBJ1-2, with TRBD1 identical over 7 bases. The germline V gene encodes CDR1 SGHTA and CDR2 FQGTGA. This CDR3 is built from 14 residues. With 5 bases clipped from V and 2 bases from J, the junction kept 5 bases outside the gene matches. CDR3 DNA sequence: TGTGCCAGCAGCCCTGAGGGACAGAACTATGGCTACACCTTC. It translates to CASSPEGQNYGYTF.

The CDR3 bases are TGTGCCAGCAGCCCTGGACTAGCGGGACGCACAGATACGCAGTATTTT. Protein sequence: CASSPGLAGRTDTQYF. The rearrangement links TRBV5-4 to TRBJ2-3, with 12 bases fitting TRBD2. After removal of 4 bases from V and 1 base from J, the junction contained 4 bases not matched to a gene. The CDR3 has 16 amino acids. Germline values: CDR1 SGHNT, CDR2 YYREEE (reference sequence). Full variable domain (missing parts from reference TRBV5-4 and TRBJ2-3): ETGVTQSPTHLIKTRGQQVTLRCSSQSGHNTVSWYQQALGQGPQFIFQYYREEENGRGNFPPRFSGLQFPNYSSELNVNALELDDSALYLCASSPGLAGRTDTQYFGPGTRLTVL.

This chain links TRBV7-2 with TRBJ2-4; D call uncertain. The CDR3 has 15 amino acids. Trimming removed 5 bases at V and 6 bases at J, with 17 bases between. CDR1 SGHTA and CDR2 FQGNSA come from the germline V gene. The CDR3 is CASSPGVQRGNIQYF. DNA of the CDR3: TGTGCCAGCAGCCCTGGGGTTCAGCGAGGAAACATTCAGTACTTC.

In this sample, this clone turned up a few times. This chain joins TRBV30 and TRBJ2-3, with D uncertain. Germline CDR1 reads GTSNPN; CDR2 reads SVGIG (reference sequence). CDR3 length: 13 residues. V lost 0 bases to trimming and J lost 4 bases, with 8 bases between them. For the CDR3, the DNA is TGTGCCTGGAGTGTAGGGCTCGCAGATACGCAGTATTTT. This sequence encodes CAWSVGLADTQYF.

The rearrangement joins TRBV5-1 to TRBJ2-3; 9 bases line up with TRBD1. Unmatched junction bases numbered 5, after V lost 3 bases and J lost 0 bases. Germline assignment: CDR1 SGHRS and CDR2 YFSETQ. CDR3 size: 16 residues. Written as DNA, the CDR3 is TGCGCCAGCAGCTCTACCGGGACAGGGAGCACAGATACGCAGTATTTT. It translates to CASSSTGTGSTDTQYF.

In this sample, this clone turned up a few times. The chain links TRBV5-1 to TRBJ2-5; D ambiguous. The ends were cut back, 0 bases at V and 7 bases at J, with 4 bases in the middle. Germline V gene data show CDR1 as SGHRS and CDR2 as YFSETQ. The CDR3 is made up of 11 amino acids. The CDR3 sequence: CASSLEGTQYF. The CDR3 DNA is TGCGCCAGCAGCTTGGAGGGGACCCAGTACTTC.

The chain links TRBV13 to TRBJ1-3; TRBD1 aligns across 8 bases. V gave up 2 bases and J gave up 4 bases; unmatched junction bases: 1. This CDR3 contains 14 residues. In germline, CDR1 is PRHDT, CDR2 FYEKMQ (reference sequence). The CDR3 DNA reads as TGTGCCAGCAGCTTATCAGGGGGCGGAAACACCATATATTTT. Translating it yields CASSLSGGGNTIYF.

The chain joins TRBV27 to TRBJ2-1, with D tentatively TRBD2 (6 bases). Germline CDR1 is MNHEY and CDR2 is SMNVEV (reference sequence). The CDR3 contains 14 residues. Deletions cut 5 bases from V and 5 bases from J, with 13 bases between. Here the CDR3 DNA reads TGTGCCAGCAGTCCCCAGCGGGTCCACAATGAGCAGTTCTTC. Translating gives CASSPQRVHNEQFF.

The chain couples TRBV7-9 to TRBJ2-7, with 11 bases matching TRBD2. V lost 5 bases to trimming and J lost 4 bases; unmatched junction nucleotides: 7. The CDR3 is 15 residues long. Germline CDR1 reads SEHNR; CDR2 reads FQNEAQ (reference sequence). CDR3 nucleotides: TGTGCCAGCAGCACAACTAGCGGGAGTTATTACGAGCAGTACTTC. Translation: CASSTTSGSYYEQYF.

The chain is built from TRBV18 and TRBJ1-1, with D possibly matching TRBD1 (6 bases). CDR1 and CDR2 from the germline V gene are KGHSH and LQKENI. The CDR3 extends over 12 amino acids. The V end lost 4 bases, the J end lost 7 bases, and 10 bases lay between the germline ends. The CDR3 nucleotides read TGTGCCAGCTCACGGGACATGGATGAAGCTTTCTTT. Translating gives CASSRDMDEAFF.

The chain uses TRBV19 and TRBJ2-7; TRBD1 matches 10 bases. V lost 3 bases to trimming and J lost 2 bases; unmatched junction nucleotides: 4. Germline values: CDR1 LNHDA, CDR2 SQIVND (reference sequence). The CDR3 loop spans 15 amino acids. This chain's CDR3 is CASSIPGQGTYEQYF. Written as DNA, the CDR3 is TGTGCCAGTAGTATTCCGGGACAGGGGACCTACGAGCAGTACTTC.

This chain uses TRBV27 with TRBJ1-5, with 8 bases fitting TRBD1. Germline V CDR1 and CDR2: MNHEY, SMNVEV (reference sequence). V lost 5 bases, J lost 7 bases, and 7 bases stayed unmatched. CDR3 length: 14 residues. CDR3 sequence reads: CASSPLTGEQPQHF. The CDR3 DNA reads TGTGCCAGCAGTCCTCTGACAGGGGAACAGCCCCAGCATTTT.

The chain recombines TRBV9 with TRBJ1-1; TRBD1 matches 8 bases. This CDR3 has 15 amino acids. Germline V gene lookup returns CDR1 SGDLS and CDR2 YYNGEE. V gave up 0 bases and J gave up 7 bases; unmatched junction bases: 8. The CDR3 nucleotides read TGTGCCAGCAGCGTAGGCCCCCAGGGGGCGAGTGAAGCTTTCTTT. Encoded protein: CASSVGPQGASEAFF.

This sequence joins TRBV15 and TRBJ1-1; 7 bases are a match to TRBD1. Looked up from germline, CDR1 is LNHNV and CDR2 is YYDKDF (reference sequence). V lost 0 bases and J lost 2; bases outside the gene matches: 6. The CDR3 runs to 16 residues. The CDR3 nucleotides are TGTGCCACCAGCAGAGACGACAGGGACCTAAACACTGAAGCTTTCTTT. Residues: CATSRDDRDLNTEAFF.

This chain connects TRBV2 to TRBJ1-1, with 8 bases aligning to TRBD1. CDR1 and CDR2 (germline): SNHLY, FYNNEI. This CDR3 is 14 amino acids long. V lost 4 bases to trimming and J lost 1 base; unmatched junction nucleotides: 2. CDR3 bases: TGTGCCAGCAGTGGACAGGGGTGGAACACTGAAGCTTTCTTT. Protein sequence: CASSGQGWNTEAFF.

V gene TRBV19 combines with J gene TRBJ1-5, with unresolved D. The germline V and J ends were trimmed by 1 base and 15 bases, with 10 bases remaining between them. Germline V lookup: CDR1 LNHDA, CDR2 SQIVND (reference sequence). This CDR3 comprises 11 residues. CDR3 in amino acids: CASSIGRERHF. CDR3 DNA sequence: TGTGCCAGTAGTATAGGGAGGGAACGGCATTTT.

The rearrangement links TRBV7-2 to TRBJ1-4; 10 bases are shared with TRBD1. The CDR3 is 16 amino acids. CDR1 and CDR2 from the germline V gene are SGHTA and FQGNSA. V was clipped by 4 bases and J by 5 bases; unmatched bases: 7. In nucleotides, the CDR3 is TGTGCCAGCAGCTCGGGACAGGGGCTATTAAATGAAAAACTGTTTTTT. Protein product: CASSSGQGLLNEKLFF.

J is TRBJ1-2 and V is TRBV19; D is undetermined. V lost 3 bases to trimming and J lost 2 bases, with 13 bases between them. The CDR3 sequence is 15 residues long. The germline V gene has CDR1 LNHDA and CDR2 SQIVND (reference sequence). CDR3 residues: CASSIIAKSNYGYTF. The CDR3 DNA reads TGTGCCAGTAGTATCATCGCGAAGAGCAACTATGGCTACACCTTC.

A note on this clone: Other nucleotide sequences from this sample produce the same CDR3. CDR3 bases: TGTGCCAGCAGCTTGAACACTGAAGCTTTCTTT. Protein sequence: CASSLNTEAFF. J is TRBJ1-1 and V is TRBV5-4, with D unresolved. Germline V gene data show CDR1 as SGHNT and CDR2 as YYREEE (reference sequence). This CDR3 spans 11 amino acids. V was pared by 1 base and J by 2 bases, with 0 bases between. Looking up the rest from reference TRBV5-4 and TRBJ1-1 gives the full variable domain: ETGVTQSPTHLIKTRGQQVTLRCSSQSGHNTVSWYQQALGQGPQFIFQYYREEENGRGNFPPRFSGLQFPNYSSELNVNALELDDSALYLCASSLNTEAFFGQGTRLTVV.

Details on this clone: The sample has other DNA sequences that encode this CDR3 too. The chain uses TRBV28 and TRBJ2-5; TRBD1 is a possible D gene (6 bases). This CDR3 has 13 amino acids. Germline assignment: CDR1 MDHEN and CDR2 SYDVKM. Deletions cut 4 bases from V and 2 bases from J, with 8 bases between. The CDR3 nucleotides read TGTGCCAGCAGTTCCGGACAGCAAGAGACCCAGTACTTC. Protein: CASSSGQQETQYF.

The rearrangement joins TRBV7-6 to TRBJ2-5; unclear D gene. CDR3 size: 13 residues. Germline-derived CDR1 and CDR2 are SGHVS and FNYEAQ. V was clipped by 3 bases and J by 5 bases, with 10 bases between them. CDR3 residues: CASSLWGMETQYF. The DNA of the CDR3 is TGTGCCAGCAGCTTGTGGGGTATGGAGACCCAGTACTTC.

CDR3 DNA: TGTGCCAGCAGCTTGGGGGCCGGGGGAGAGACCCAGTACTTC. Encoded protein: CASSLGAGGETQYF. The genes are TRBV7-6 and TRBJ2-5; TRBD1 or TRBD2 may be the D gene (6 bases each). Trimming pared 3 bases from V and 4 bases from J, leaving 12 bases between. CDR3 size: 14 residues. The germline CDR1 and CDR2 sequences are SGHVS and FNYEAQ.

This clone was recorded a few times. The chain has TRBV28 and TRBJ1-2; D unclear. Trimming left V 2 bases short and J 4 bases short, with 5 bases between. The CDR3 consists of 12 residues. Germline values: CDR1 MDHEN, CDR2 SYDVKM. CDR3 sequence: CASSLRPYGYTF. The CDR3 DNA is TGTGCCAGCAGTTTACGTCCCTATGGCTACACCTTC.

This rearrangement joins TRBV18 to TRBJ2-1, with 7 bases that match TRBD2. Trimming removed 5 bases from V and 0 bases from J; junction bases left unmatched: 10. This CDR3 is 17 amino acids long. Germline-derived CDR1 and CDR2 are KGHSH and LQKENI. For the CDR3, the DNA is TGTGCCAGCTCATGGGGACTACCCGGGAGCTCCTACAATGAGCAGTTCTTC. Translated: CASSWGLPGSSYNEQFF.

The rearrangement joins TRBV7-9 to TRBJ2-7; 7 bases match TRBD1. CDR1 is SEHNR and CDR2 is FQNEAQ in the germline V gene (reference sequence). The V gene end was trimmed by 1 base and the J gene end by 6 bases; junction bases not matched to a gene: 9. This CDR3 contains 15 residues. DNA for the CDR3: TGTGCCAGCAGCTTAGTGGCAGGGGGTCGCGTCGAGCAGTACTTC. Translating it yields CASSLVAGGRVEQYF.

Here the CDR3 DNA reads TGTGCCAGCACCCCGGCAGGGAGATCGGAGGAAAAACTGTTTTTT. Translated, it gives CASTPAGRSEEKLFF. V and J are TRBV28 and TRBJ1-4; TRBD1 might be the D (5 bases). The V end was cut by 7 bases, the J end by 8 bases, with 20 bases between. CDR1 and CDR2 from the germline V gene are MDHEN and SYDVKM. There are 15 residues in the CDR3. Full variable domain (outside the CDR3, taken from reference TRBV28 and TRBJ1-4): DVKVTQSSRYLVKRTGEKVFLECVQDMDHENMFWYRQDPGLGLRLIYFSYDVKMKEKGDIPEGYSVSREKKERFSLILESASTNQTSMYLCASTPAGRSEEKLFFGSGTQLSVL.

The gene calls are TRBV7-3 and TRBJ2-7, with 7 bases lining up with TRBD2. Germline V gene data show CDR1 as SGHTA and CDR2 as FQGTGA. This CDR3 region has 16 residues. Trimming cost V 1 base and J 5 bases; bases outside gene matches: 11. CDR3 amino acids: CASSLNPAGLPNEQYF. The CDR3 DNA reads as TGTGCCAGCAGCTTAAATCCAGCGGGACTCCCGAACGAGCAGTACTTC. Combining the CDR3 with reference TRBV7-3 and TRBJ2-7 gives the whole variable domain GAGVSQTPSNKVTEKGKYVELRCDPISGHTALYWYRQSLGQGPEFLIYFQGTGAADDSGLPNDRFFAVRPEGSVSTLKIQRTERGDSAVYLCASSLNPAGLPNEQYFGPGTRLTVT.

This chain links TRBV7-8 with TRBJ2-2, with D unresolved. The CDR3 runs to 16 residues. CDR1 and CDR2 (germline): SGHVS, FQNEAQ. Trimming removed 3 bases from V and 3 bases from J, with 14 bases in between. The CDR3 nucleotides read TGTGCCAGCAGCTTTAGACCTACTATATACACCGGGGAGCTGTTTTTT. It yields the protein CASSFRPTIYTGELFF.